This section outlines one T cell receptor (beta chain) sequence together with its context. RNA transcripts yielded amplified TCR beta CDR3 regions. During a first-round RT-PCR of the TCR CDR3, the HTBI primer set was used. A single record per CDR3 protein comes from TCRdb applying MiXCR to the multiplex PCR reads. The profile shows 540,000 or so distinct CDR3 sequences, about 43% of them singletons. V dropped 5 bases and J dropped 0; count of bases not matched to a gene: 8. The length of the CDR3 is 17 residues. Looked up from germline, CDR1 is MGHDK and CDR2 is SYGVNS. The sample comes from a study of T cells in Graves' hyperthyroidism and ophthalmopathy. A patient was excluded if there was uncontrolled infection, other autoimmune disease, pregnancy or lactation.

Sequenced: peripheral blood or thyroid tissue (not recorded which). The chain combines TRBV25-1 with TRBJ1-5, with TRBD1 matching 9 bases. This receptor was obtained from an adult woman with Graves' disease, either hyperthyroidism or ophthalmopathy (not recorded which). CDR3 DNA: TGTGCCAGCAGTAGGGACAGGGCGACATATAGCAATCAGCCCCAGCATTTT. It is translated as CASSRDRATYSNQPQHF.